This is a list of T cell receptor beta chains from one sample in a study of T cell repertoires in cytomegalovirus infection. MiXCR was run by TCRdb on the reads, yielding one entry per CDR3 protein. Here the sample spans about 530,000 distinct CDR3 sequences, roughly 29% being singletons. Material: PBMCs. All receptors come from a human donor in good health (CMV status not recorded). Some clones in this sample may be carry-over from other donors' samples. Both conserved end residues are part of each CDR3. A D gene is named only where the DNA matches it firmly. Clone size appears in some rows only: once, few, many, or a class for an expanded clone.

D	length	V	size	J	CDR3	DNA
NA	14	TRBV5-5	NA	TRBJ2-5	CASSLGPLGEAQYF	TGTGCCAGCAGCTTGGGACCCCTCGGAGAAGCCCAGTACTTC
TRBD2	16	TRBV6-5	few	TRBJ2-1	CASSALAGGWGNEQFF	TGTGCCAGCAGTGCCCTAGCGGGAGGGTGGGGAAATGAGCAGTTCTTC
NA	16	TRBV7-6	NA	TRBJ2-2	CASSSTRGTNTGELFF	TGTGCCAGCAGCTCAACCAGGGGAACGAACACCGGGGAGCTGTTTTTT
NA	13	TRBV12-3/TRBV12-4	many	TRBJ1-1	CASSLRVNTEAFF	TGTGCCAGCAGCTTACGGGTGAACACTGAAGCTTTCTTT
NA	12	TRBV7-2	NA	TRBJ1-1	CANSPRTTEAFF	TGTGCCAACTCTCCGCGGACCACTGAAGCTTTCTTT
NA	14	TRBV7-6	NA	TRBJ2-1	CASSHRVGYNEQFF	TGTGCCAGCAGCCACAGGGTTGGATACAATGAGCAGTTCTTC
TRBD1	13	TRBV4-3	NA	TRBJ1-2	CASSRGTGGGYTF	TGCGCCAGCAGCCGCGGGACAGGGGGTGGCTACACCTTC
NA	13	TRBV6-5	NA	TRBJ1-1	CATSWGFGTEAFF	TGTGCCACCAGCTGGGGGTTTGGAACTGAAGCTTTCTTT
NA	16	TRBV11-3	NA	TRBJ2-3	CASSGRQAPYTDTQYF	TGTGCCAGCAGCGGGCGACAGGCTCCCTACACAGATACGCAGTATTTT
TRBD1	14	TRBV10-3	few	TRBJ2-3	CAISLRQGSDTQYF	TGTGCCATCAGCTTGCGACAGGGGTCAGATACGCAGTATTTT
TRBD1	13	TRBV7-3	few	TRBJ1-3	CASSSGQGNTIYF	TGTGCCAGCAGCTCGGGACAGGGAAACACCATATATTTT
NA	17	TRBV7-8	NA	TRBJ1-6	CASSARDASSYNSPLHF	TGTGCCAGCAGCGCCCGGGACGCCAGCTCCTATAATTCACCCCTCCACTTT
TRBD2	12	TRBV6-5	NA	TRBJ2-3	CASRGGGDTQYF	TGTGCCAGCCGTGGCGGGGGAGATACGCAGTATTTT
TRBD1	17	TRBV29-1	NA	TRBJ1-2	CSTKSNRGAETDYGYTF	TGCAGTACCAAGTCGAACAGGGGGGCGGAAACGGACTATGGCTACACCTTC
NA	18	TRBV7-2	NA	TRBJ1-6	CASSLVAGEGSYNSPLHF	TGTGCCAGCAGCTTAGTGGCAGGGGAAGGGTCCTATAATTCACCCCTCCACTTT
NA	12	TRBV20-1	NA	TRBJ1-1	CSATTGDTEAFF	TGCAGTGCTACTACAGGAGACACTGAAGCTTTCTTT
TRBD2	18	TRBV6-2/TRBV6-3	few	TRBJ2-7	CASSYGRLAGGSSYEQYF	TGTGCCAGCAGTTACGGGCGACTAGCGGGAGGTTCCTCCTACGAGCAGTACTTC
TRBD1	15	TRBV18	NA	TRBJ1-6	CASSPGQGLVLSLHF	TGTGCCAGCTCACCGGGACAGGGCTTGGTGCTATCCCTCCACTTT
TRBD2	16	TRBV24-1	NA	TRBJ2-3	CATSDRGTSATDTQYF	TGTGCCACCAGTGACCGCGGGACTAGCGCCACAGATACGCAGTATTTT
NA	15	TRBV7-2	many	TRBJ1-1	CASSYPLGARTEAFF	TGTGCCAGCAGCTACCCACTAGGGGCCCGAACTGAAGCTTTCTTT
NA	16	TRBV6-1	NA	TRBJ1-2	CASRVGLQAHLSGYTF	TGTGCCAGCAGGGTTGGGTTACAGGCCCACCTTTCCGGCTACACCTTC